The clone carrying this T cell receptor beta chain was detected only once. Only in-frame clones appear in the TCRdb table, and some are missing; sequencing was by immunoSEQ multiplex PCR. This table holds 250,000 to 300,000 clones, 80% to 90% found once. The data belong to a study of blood T cell repertoires in COVID-19. The length of the CDR3 is 15 residues. Germline V gene sequence: CDR1 SQVTM, CDR2 ANQGSEA. Trimming left V 4 bases short and J 6 bases short, with 22 bases between. Sequencing was done on a sample of PBMCs or T cells enriched from blood (not recorded which). The sequence was collected from a woman aged 50 to 65 who had recovered from COVID-19. V and J are TRBV29-1 and TRBJ2-7; D is possibly TRBD2 (6 bases). The CDR3 coding sequence is TGCAGCGTTGGGTATTCCTACGGAGGGCCCGGCGAGCAGTACTTC. It codes for CSVGYSYGGPGEQYF.